These T cell receptor beta chains were read from a single sample in a study of cytomegalovirus exposure and HLA in healthy donors. Some clones are missing from TCRdb's copy, which holds only in-frame ones; the method was immunoSEQ multiplex PCR. The data hold more than 200,000 clones, with approximately 70% observed a single time. The specimen was PBMCs. These receptors were collected from a man aged 35-49 years in good health and CMV-seropositive. CDR3s leave out the opening cysteine and the closing phenylalanine or tryptophan. The D gene is left open where the match is weak.

j_call v_call d_call cdr3_aa
TRBJ1-5 TRBV7-8 TRBD1 ASSLGGQGVGAQH
TRBJ1-3 TRBV29-1 TRBD1 SVRDSNSGNTIY
TRBJ2-3 TRBV14 NA ASSRRLDLSSTDTQY
TRBJ1-3 TRBV15 NA ATSSRVNSGNTIY
TRBJ1-1 TRBV29-1 TRBD1 SVLPGQVAEAF
TRBJ1-1 TRBV11-2 NA ASTPGNTEAF
TRBJ2-2 TRBV9 NA ASSVGLGGNTGELF
TRBJ1-2 TRBV10-2 TRBD1 ASSDADRGNYGYT
TRBJ2-5 TRBV10-3 TRBD1 AISASMGDRGQETQY
TRBJ2-2 TRBV6-5 NA ASSWTANTGELF
TRBJ1-1 TRBV6-5 NA ASSYSIRDGNTEAF
TRBJ2-2 TRBV4-1 TRBD1 ASSQGGQGARATGELF
TRBJ2-1 TRBV5-1 TRBD2 ASSPTGGSYNEQF
TRBJ1-3 TRBV29-1 NA SVGPGSGNTIY
TRBJ2-1 TRBV19 TRBD1 ASSIAQGPYNEQF
TRBJ1-6 TRBV5-6 TRBD1 ASSPKDRDNSPLH
TRBJ2-7 TRBV4-3 NA ASSHTTGSSYEQY
TRBJ1-6 TRBV4-2 NA ASSQGAGSESPLH
TRBJ1-2 TRBV15 TRBD1 ATSAGDRRYGYT
TRBJ2-1 TRBV6-5 NA ATGEGGHYNEQF
TRBJ2-5 TRBV5-4 NA ASSQRSSETQY
TRBJ1-1 TRBV10-3 NA AIRGTSGRGTEAF
TRBJ1-1 TRBV5-4 NA ASSMWGAEAF
TRBJ1-1 TRBV5-1 TRBD1 ASSMGQGMEAF
TRBJ2-7 TRBV27 TRBD1 ASGHGQGEY
TRBJ2-1 TRBV29-1 TRBD2 SVEGVSGGHLTSYNEQF
TRBJ2-7 TRBV9 TRBD2 ASSPLAGLYEQY
TRBJ2-2 TRBV5-6 TRBD2 ASSLATSGEYGELF
TRBJ2-1 TRBV28 NA ASRTAGSYNEQF
TRBJ1-6 TRBV14 NA ASSTSPNNSPLH
TRBJ1-6 TRBV2 NA ASGFGENSPLH
TRBJ2-5 TRBV7-2 TRBD2 ASSRNMGGETQY
TRBJ1-1 TRBV6-5 TRBD1 ASSDRGGNTEAF
TRBJ2-7 TRBV5-1 TRBD1 ASNGGQGAYEQY
TRBJ1-2 TRBV5-4 TRBD1 ASSWRGTGSYGYT
TRBJ1-4 TRBV19 TRBD1 ASSPSRDRINEKLF
TRBJ1-2 TRBV7-9 NA ASSLAETGPPNYGYT
TRBJ1-1 TRBV6-5 NA ASSYGRTLNTEAF
TRBJ2-7 TRBV7-9 NA ASSSDSTPSYEQY
TRBJ1-1 TRBV18 NA ASSPANTEAF
TRBJ1-1 TRBV6-6 TRBD1 ASSYPGGGNTEAF
TRBJ2-7 TRBV6-1 TRBD1 ASSEGPPYRDSGYEQY
TRBJ1-5 TRBV6-4 TRBD1 ASSQTGGPRQPQH
TRBJ1-5 TRBV6-6 NA ASSYPGTHQPQH
TRBJ1-1 TRBV2 NA ASSEDMANTEAF
TRBJ1-2 TRBV7-6 NA ASSLEVGGYGYT
TRBJ2-6 TRBV5-6 TRBD2 ASSPFGRDLSGANVLT
TRBJ2-7 TRBV6-1 NA ASQGTRDSYEQY
TRBJ2-7 TRBV4-2 NA ASSQAWGDEQY
TRBJ2-3 TRBV29-1 NA SVLRGGGYTTDTQY
TRBJ1-2 TRBV5-5 TRBD1 ASSLTRTGDYGYT
TRBJ2-1 TRBV18 TRBD1 ASSLSGRGLRGEQF
TRBJ1-1 TRBV20-1 NA SAPGDSEAF